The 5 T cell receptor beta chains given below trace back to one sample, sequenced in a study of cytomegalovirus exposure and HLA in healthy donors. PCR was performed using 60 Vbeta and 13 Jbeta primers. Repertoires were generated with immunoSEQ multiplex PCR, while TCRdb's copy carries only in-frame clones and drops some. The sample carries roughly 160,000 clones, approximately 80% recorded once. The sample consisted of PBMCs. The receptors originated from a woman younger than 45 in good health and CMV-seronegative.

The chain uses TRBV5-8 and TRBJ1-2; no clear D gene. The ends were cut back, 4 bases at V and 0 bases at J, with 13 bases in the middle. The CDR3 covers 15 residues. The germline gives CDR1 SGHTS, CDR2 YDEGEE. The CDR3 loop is CASSQWPLTNYGYTF. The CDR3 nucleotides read TGTGCCAGCAGCCAGTGGCCCCTGACTAACTATGGCTACACCTTC.

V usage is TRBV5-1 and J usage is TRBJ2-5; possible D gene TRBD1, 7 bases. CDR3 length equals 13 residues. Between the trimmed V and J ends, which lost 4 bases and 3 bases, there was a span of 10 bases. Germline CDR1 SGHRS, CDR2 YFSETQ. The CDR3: CASSAGQKETQYF. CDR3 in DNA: TGCGCCAGCAGCGCGGGACAGAAAGAGACCCAGTACTTC. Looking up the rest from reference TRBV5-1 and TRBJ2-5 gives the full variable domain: KAGVTQTPRYLIKTRGQQVTLSCSPISGHRSVSWYQQTPGQGLQFLFEYFSETQRNKGNFPGRFSGRQFSNSRSEMNVSTLELGDSALYLCASSAGQKETQYFGPGTRLLVL.

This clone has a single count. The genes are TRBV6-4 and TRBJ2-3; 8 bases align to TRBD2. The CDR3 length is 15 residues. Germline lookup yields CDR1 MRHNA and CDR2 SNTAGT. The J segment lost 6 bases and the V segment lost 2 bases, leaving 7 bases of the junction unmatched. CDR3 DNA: TGTGCCAGCAGTGACGTCGGGGGGGCCAGGGATACGCAGTATTTT. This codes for CASSDVGGARDTQYF.

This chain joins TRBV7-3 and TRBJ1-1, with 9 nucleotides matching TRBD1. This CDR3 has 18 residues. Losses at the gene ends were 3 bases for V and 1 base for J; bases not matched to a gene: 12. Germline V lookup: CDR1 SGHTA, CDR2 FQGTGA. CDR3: CASSLTPGQGFGNTEAFF. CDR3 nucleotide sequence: TGTGCCAGCAGCTTGACGCCGGGACAGGGTTTCGGGAACACTGAAGCTTTCTTT.

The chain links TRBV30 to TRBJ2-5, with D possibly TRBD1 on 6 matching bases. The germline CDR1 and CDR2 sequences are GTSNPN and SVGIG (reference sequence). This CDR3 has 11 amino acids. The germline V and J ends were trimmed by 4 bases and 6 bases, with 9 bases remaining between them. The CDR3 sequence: CAWKGGKTQYF. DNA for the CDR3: TGTGCCTGGAAAGGGGGAAAGACCCAGTACTTC.